This note documents a single T cell receptor beta chain sequence. The germline V gene encodes CDR1 KGHSH and CDR2 LQKENI. The CDR3 runs to 17 residues. The V segment lost 3 bases and the J segment 4 bases; nucleotides outside the gene matches: 14. This sample stems from a study of blood T cell repertoires in COVID-19. Original processing notes: Researchers report that nucleated cell counts were estimated from reference gene primer amplification. The repertoire was sequenced with immunoSEQ multiplex PCR; TCRdb's copy has only in-frame clones and lacks some. V and J calls and clone size are those listed in that table; D and trimming were worked out from the DNA. The table records some 59,000 clones, about 78% of them present only once.

The receptor was isolated from a man aged 80 or over with active or convalescent COVID-19. The rearrangement uses TRBV18 and TRBJ1-1; 7 nucleotides match TRBD1. The sequenced sample consisted of peripheral blood. DNA of the CDR3: TGTGCCAGCTCACCGCCTACAGGGGTTGGGGGGTCCACTGAAGCTTTCTTT. Encoded protein: CASSPPTGVGGSTEAFF.